These 8 T cell receptor beta chains were sequenced from one sample in a study of T cells after posttransplantation cyclophosphamide. The naive gate required viable CD3+CD4+ or CD3+CD8+ cells with CCR7+CD45RA+CD45RO-CD95-CD27+CD28+ phenotype. Generated by immunoSEQ multiplex PCR, the TCRdb table keeps only in-frame clones and is missing some. The repertoire includes under 35,000 clones, around nine tenths of them detected once, and 0.2% to 0.3% sits in the top ten. The material sequenced was naive CD4+ T cells sorted from PBMCs. The receptors originated from a woman aged 60-75 years in good health, CMV-negative, and a related stem cell transplant donor.

The chain carries TRBV6-5 and TRBJ1-1, with TRBD1 matching 10 bases. J was trimmed by 5 bases and V by 6 bases; bases with no gene match: 3. The CDR3 loop spans 13 amino acids. Per germline, CDR1 MNHEY and CDR2 SVGAGI. CDR3 DNA sequence: TGTGCCAGCAGCAGACAGGGGGCAACTGAAGCTTTCTTT. It translates to CASSRQGATEAFF.

This rearrangement joins TRBV27 to TRBJ1-4, with a possible D match to TRBD1 (5 bases). Per the germline V gene, CDR1 is MNHEY and CDR2 is SMNVEV (reference sequence). The CDR3 is made up of 14 amino acids. The V end was cut by 5 bases, the J end by 12 bases, with 19 bases between. The chain's CDR3 is CASSPQVAGLELFF. CDR3 sequence (DNA): TGTGCCAGCAGTCCACAGGTCGCGGGGTTGGAACTGTTTTTT.

This chain joins TRBV10-3 and TRBJ2-5; a weak D match, TRBD2 (6 bases). The V end was cut by 8 bases, the J end by 2 bases, with 12 bases between. The CDR3 totals 13 residues. Per germline, CDR1 ENHRY and CDR2 SYGVKD. CDR3: CAIGRDFQETQYF. The CDR3 nucleotides read TGTGCCATCGGCCGGGACTTTCAAGAGACCCAGTACTTC.

This chain links TRBV6-5 with TRBJ2-7; 7 nucleotides match TRBD2. There are 15 residues in the CDR3. Unmatched junction bases numbered 4, after V lost 0 bases and J lost 2 bases. Germline-derived CDR1 and CDR2 are MNHEY and SVGAGI. CDR3 coding DNA: TGTGCCAGCAGTTACTCGAGCGGGGCGACCTACGAGCAGTACTTC. Amino acid sequence: CASSYSSGATYEQYF.

The V gene is TRBV27, the J gene TRBJ1-6; maybe TRBD1 (6 bases). The CDR3 is 14 amino acids. CDR1 and CDR2 from the germline V gene are MNHEY and SMNVEV (reference sequence). V was shortened by 6 bases and J by 5 bases, with 11 bases between the two germline ends. CDR3 protein: CASRQGQHNSPLHF. DNA of the CDR3: TGTGCCAGCAGACAGGGCCAACATAATTCACCCCTCCACTTT.

The gene calls are TRBV19 and TRBJ2-1, with 8 bases fitting TRBD2. J lost 9 bases, V lost 10 bases, and 17 bases had no gene match. The CDR3 is 15 residues long. Germline V gene data show CDR1 as LNHDA and CDR2 as SQIVND (reference sequence). CDR3 amino acids: CATRTREGGPLEQFF. DNA of the CDR3: TGTGCCACCAGAACCCGGGAGGGAGGGCCTCTTGAGCAGTTCTTC.

This clone is a singleton in its sample. J is TRBJ1-2 and V is TRBV4-2; a weak D match, TRBD1 (6 bases). V was cut by 0 bases and J by 4 bases, with 15 bases left in between. The CDR3 covers 16 residues. Per the germline V gene, CDR1 is LGHNA and CDR2 is YNFKEQ. As DNA, the CDR3 is TGTGCCAGCAGCCAAGACGGGTACAGGGCCGGCTATGGCTACACCTTC. It is translated as CASSQDGYRAGYGYTF.

This rearrangement joins TRBV11-3 to TRBJ2-1; possibly TRBD1 for D (5 bases). Germline CDR1 is SGHNT and CDR2 is YENEEA. Trimming removed 2 bases at V and 0 bases at J, with 5 bases between. This CDR3 region has 14 residues. This chain's CDR3 is CASSLTGSYNEQFF. DNA of the CDR3: TGTGCCAGCAGCTTAACAGGCTCCTACAATGAGCAGTTCTTC.